This passage covers 7 T cell receptor beta chains from one sample sequenced in a study of cytomegalovirus exposure and HLA in healthy donors. PCR was performed using 60 Vbeta and 13 Jbeta primers. Sequencing used immunoSEQ multiplex PCR; TCRdb keeps in-frame clones, though not all of them. The sample lists tens of thousands of clones, approximately 65% occurring once. Sample: PBMCs. These receptors all come from a man aged 25-40 years in good health and CMV-seronegative.

This clone was picked up one time. This sequence joins TRBV23-1 and TRBJ2-7; possibly TRBD1 for D (5 bases). TRBV23-1 carries the ORF label, with uncertain function. V dropped 2 bases and J dropped 2 bases, with 19 bases sitting between them. The CDR3 consists of 17 residues. Here the CDR3 reads CASSQAPGQGDTYEQYF. The CDR3 DNA reads as TGCGCCAGCAGTCAAGCTCCGGGCCAGGGTGACACCTACGAGCAGTACTTC.

Note on this clone: Distinct nucleotide sequences in the sample also encode this CDR3. V is TRBV30 and J is TRBJ1-3; D is ambiguous. CDR1 and CDR2 (germline): GTSNPN, SVGIG (reference sequence). The CDR3 has 11 amino acids. Trimming removed 2 bases from V and 3 bases from J, with 2 bases in between. As DNA, the CDR3 is TGTGCCTGGAGTCTTGGAAACACCATATATTTT. Its translation: CAWSLGNTIYF.

The V and J genes are TRBV10-3 and TRBJ1-5, with 7 bases matching TRBD1. Germline V gene lookup returns CDR1 ENHRY and CDR2 SYGVKD. This CDR3 contains 15 residues. The V and J ends lost 10 bases and 7 bases, in that order; junction bases with no gene match: 16. DNA of the CDR3: TGTGCCACCGGAGAATCGACAGGGCCCAGGCAGCCCCAGCATTTT. Translating it yields CATGESTGPRQPQHF.

The chain carries TRBV5-1 and TRBJ2-3; 15 bases match TRBD2. V shed 3 bases and J 5 bases; nucleotides not matched to a gene: 10. The CDR3 length is 18 residues. Germline V gene lookup returns CDR1 SGHRS and CDR2 YFSETQ. The CDR3 sequence: CASSSWTSGGATQDTQYF. Here the CDR3 DNA reads TGCGCCAGCAGCTCCTGGACTAGCGGGGGGGCAACACAAGATACGCAGTATTTT.

The sample holds a few counts of this clone. The V call is TRBV7-2, the J call TRBJ1-5, with D maybe TRBD1 (5 bases). CDR3 length: 16 amino acids. The V gene lost 2 bases and the J gene lost 1 base, with 12 bases spanning the gap. Germline CDR1 and CDR2: SGHTA and FQGNSA. The CDR3 is CASSLKGEGSNQPQHF. The CDR3 DNA sequence: TGTGCCAGCAGCTTAAAAGGGGAAGGGAGCAATCAGCCCCAGCATTTT.

This clone was detected only a few times. The chain employs TRBV7-9 and TRBJ2-5; D may be TRBD1 (5 bases). The CDR3 is 16 amino acids. V was clipped by 3 bases and J by 1 base, with 15 bases between them. Germline lookup yields CDR1 SEHNR and CDR2 FQNEAQ (reference sequence). The CDR3 DNA sequence: TGTGCCAGCAGCTTGCTCGCTGGGGCAGCCCAAGAGACCCAGTACTTC. Protein sequence: CASSLLAGAAQETQYF.

The gene calls are TRBV7-6 and TRBJ2-2, with 7 positions matching TRBD2. The junction had 2 bases not matched to a gene; V was cut back by 3 bases and J by 4 bases. The CDR3 has 14 amino acids. Germline loops: CDR1 SGHVS, CDR2 FNYEAQ. For the CDR3, the DNA is TGTGCCAGCAGCTTGCCTAGCGGCACCGGGGAGCTGTTTTTT. Protein sequence: CASSLPSGTGELFF.